This T cell receptor (beta chain) was captured by sequencing in a study of T-cell reconstitution after alpha-beta-depleted transplantation in children. The study, taken as a whole, reports: Several hundred expanded graft clones reportedly gave rise to the alpha-beta T cells present about two months after transplant.

This clonotype was observed many times. Its antigen is not identified. In germline, CDR1 is MNHEY, CDR2 SVGEGT. V lost 2 bases to trimming and J lost 1 base; unmatched junction nucleotides: 19. The CDR3 is 22 amino acids. Using unique molecular identifiers, the investigators prepared the TCRbeta library. TCRdb called the PCR reads again in MiXCR, with one record for every CDR3 protein. The profile shows roughly 200,000 distinct CDR3 sequences, approximately 7% of them singletons. The source was PBMCs, collected before TCRalphabeta/CD19-depleted stem cell transplant. The clonotype comes from a boy younger than 10 with acute lymphoblastic leukemia, due to receive a stem cell transplant. The genes are TRBV6-2 or TRBV6-3 and TRBJ1-3; 11 bases match TRBD1. This CDR3 is CASSYLKDRGRRGLLSGNTIYF. As DNA, the CDR3 is TGTGCCAGCAGTTACCTTAAGGACAGGGGGCGAAGGGGCCTTCTTTCTGGAAACACCATATATTTT.